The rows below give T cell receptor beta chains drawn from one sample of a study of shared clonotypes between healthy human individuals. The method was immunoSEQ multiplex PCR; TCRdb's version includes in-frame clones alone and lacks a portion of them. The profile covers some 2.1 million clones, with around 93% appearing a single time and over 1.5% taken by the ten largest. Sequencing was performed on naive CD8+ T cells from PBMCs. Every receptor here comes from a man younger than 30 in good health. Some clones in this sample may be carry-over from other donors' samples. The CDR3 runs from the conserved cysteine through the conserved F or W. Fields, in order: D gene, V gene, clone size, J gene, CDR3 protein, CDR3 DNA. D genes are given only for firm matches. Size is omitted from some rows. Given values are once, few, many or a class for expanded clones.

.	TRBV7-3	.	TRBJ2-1	CASSPEVADYNEQFF	TGTGCCAGCAGCCCCGAGGTAGCGGACTACAATGAGCAGTTCTTC
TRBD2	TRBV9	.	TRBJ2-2	CASSVSLAGVEAGELFF	TGTGCCAGCAGCGTAAGCCTAGCGGGAGTAGAGGCCGGGGAGCTGTTTTTT
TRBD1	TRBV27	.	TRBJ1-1	CASSLGQGAFDTEAFF	TGTGCCAGCAGTTTAGGGCAGGGGGCGTTCGACACTGAAGCTTTCTTT
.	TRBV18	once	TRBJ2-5	CASSPGGSQETQYF	TGTGCCAGCTCACCAGGCGGCAGCCAAGAGACCCAGTACTTC
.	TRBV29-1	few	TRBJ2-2	CSVALTPNTGELFF	TGCAGCGTTGCCTTAACCCCCAACACCGGGGAGCTGTTTTTT
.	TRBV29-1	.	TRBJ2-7	CSVLIGGGPYEQYF	TGCAGCGTCCTCATTGGCGGGGGCCCCTACGAGCAGTACTTC
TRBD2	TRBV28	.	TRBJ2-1	CASSLDLGLAEERNEQFF	TGTGCCAGCAGTTTGGATTTGGGACTAGCGGAAGAGCGCAATGAGCAGTTCTTC
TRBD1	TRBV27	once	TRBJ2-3	CASRMTGGTDTQYF	TGTGCCAGCAGGATGACAGGGGGAACAGATACGCAGTATTTT
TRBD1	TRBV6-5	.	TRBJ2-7	CASSYFGTGGSYEQYF	TGTGCCAGCAGTTACTTCGGGACAGGGGGCTCCTACGAGCAGTACTTC
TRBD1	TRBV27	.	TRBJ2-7	CASSSTGQGIYEQYF	TGTGCCAGCAGTTCCACCGGACAGGGGATCTACGAGCAGTACTTC
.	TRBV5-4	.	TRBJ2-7	CASSIGASYEQYF	TGTGCCAGCAGCATCGGGGCTTCCTACGAGCAGTACTTC
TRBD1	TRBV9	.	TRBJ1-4	CASTQGTGGGEKLFF	TGTGCCAGCACCCAAGGGACAGGGGGGGGTGAAAAACTGTTTTTT
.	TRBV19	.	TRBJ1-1	CASIRSPRLNTEAFF	TGTGCCAGTATCCGGTCTCCTCGTCTTAACACTGAAGCTTTCTTT
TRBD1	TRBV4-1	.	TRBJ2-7	CASSQLGTGFYEQYF	TGCGCCAGCAGCCAATTGGGGACAGGGTTCTACGAGCAGTACTTC
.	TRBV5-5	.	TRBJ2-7	CASSVRGSYEQYF	TGTGCCAGCAGCGTGAGGGGCTCCTACGAGCAGTACTTC
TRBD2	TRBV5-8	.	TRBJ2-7	CASSLGTSGIYEQYF	TGTGCCAGCAGCTTGGGTACTAGCGGAATCTACGAGCAGTACTTC
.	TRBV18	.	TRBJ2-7	CASSPPMATYEQYF	TGTGCCAGCTCACCACCGATGGCCACCTACGAGCAGTACTTC
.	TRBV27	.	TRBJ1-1	CASYRVNTEAFF	TGTGCCAGCTATAGGGTGAACACTGAAGCTTTCTTT
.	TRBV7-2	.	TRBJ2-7	CASSSTVPYEQYF	TGTGCCAGCAGCTCCACCGTGCCCTACGAGCAGTACTTC
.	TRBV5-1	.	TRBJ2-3	CASSKSMAGIPDTQYF	TGCGCCAGCAGCAAGTCAATGGCGGGAATCCCAGATACGCAGTATTTT
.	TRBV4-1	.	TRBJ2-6	CASSQEHYGANVLTF	TGCGCCAGCAGCCAAGAGCACTATGGGGCCAACGTCCTGACTTTC
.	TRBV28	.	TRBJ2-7	CASTPVGSYEQYF	TGTGCCAGCACCCCGGTTGGGAGCTACGAGCAGTACTTC
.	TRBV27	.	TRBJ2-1	CASSKFSSTSYNEQFF	TGTGCCAGCAGTAAATTTAGCTCAACCTCCTACAATGAGCAGTTCTTC
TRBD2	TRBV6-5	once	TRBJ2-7	CASSPTSGTYEQYF	TGTGCCAGCAGCCCGACTAGCGGAACCTACGAGCAGTACTTC
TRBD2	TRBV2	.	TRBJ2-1	CASSALAGSVYNEQFF	TGTGCCAGCAGCGCCTTAGCGGGATCTGTCTACAATGAGCAGTTCTTC
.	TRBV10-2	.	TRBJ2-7	CASSGGNEQYF	TGCGCCAGCAGTGGAGGTAACGAGCAGTACTTC
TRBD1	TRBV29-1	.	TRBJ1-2	CSVVGTGVFYTF	TGCAGCGTTGTCGGGACAGGGGTCTTCTACACCTTC
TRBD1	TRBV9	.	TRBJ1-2	CASSVARDRGDYGYTF	TGTGCCAGCAGCGTAGCTCGGGACAGGGGAGACTATGGCTACACCTTC
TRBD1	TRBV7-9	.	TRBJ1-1	CASQRARGADTEAFF	TGTGCCAGCCAGAGGGCCAGGGGGGCGGACACTGAAGCTTTCTTT
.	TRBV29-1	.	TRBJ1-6	CSVCWCTRPLHF	TGCAGCGTTTGCTGGTGCACAAGACCCCTCCACTTT
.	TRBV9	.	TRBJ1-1	CASSVGGFGTEAFF	TGTGCCAGCAGCGTAGGCGGGTTCGGCACTGAAGCTTTCTTT
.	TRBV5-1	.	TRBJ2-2	CASSFFGELFF	TGCGCCAGCAGCTTCTTCGGGGAGCTGTTTTTT
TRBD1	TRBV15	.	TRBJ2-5	CATSQRGQLGPETQYF	TGTGCCACCAGCCAACGGGGACAGTTAGGTCCAGAGACCCAGTACTTC
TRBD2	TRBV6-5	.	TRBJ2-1	CASSYDSLGLAAQFF	TGTGCCAGCAGTTATGACTCCCTCGGACTAGCGGCCCAGTTCTTC
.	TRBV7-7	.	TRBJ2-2	CASSWDPRTGELFF	TGTGCCAGCAGCTGGGACCCCCGGACCGGGGAGCTGTTTTTT
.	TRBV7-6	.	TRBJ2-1	CASSSGRGGEQFF	TGTGCCAGCAGCTCCGGAAGGGGTGGGGAGCAGTTCTTC
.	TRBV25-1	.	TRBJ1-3	CASSDSGNTIYF	TGTGCCAGCAGTGACTCTGGAAACACCATATATTTT
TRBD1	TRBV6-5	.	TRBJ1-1	CASSPTGVTEAFF	TGTGCCAGCAGTCCTACAGGGGTCACTGAAGCTTTCTTT
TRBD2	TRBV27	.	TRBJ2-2	CASGPNKTSGRAYGELFF	TGTGCCAGCGGTCCCAACAAGACTAGCGGGAGGGCCTACGGGGAGCTGTTTTTT
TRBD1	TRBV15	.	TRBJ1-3	CATSRGQGRNTIYF	TGTGCCACCAGCAGGGGACAGGGAAGAAACACCATATATTTT
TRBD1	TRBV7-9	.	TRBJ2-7	CASSSDGQGTYEQYF	TGTGCCAGCAGCTCAGACGGACAGGGTACCTACGAGCAGTACTTC
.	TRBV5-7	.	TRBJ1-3	CASSGLSRGSGNTIYF	TGTGCCAGCAGCGGATTATCCCGCGGCTCTGGAAACACCATATATTTT
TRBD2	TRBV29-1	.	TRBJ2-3	CSAAGLPGLAGVTQYF	TGCAGCGCTGCGGGCCTACCGGGACTAGCGGGTGTTACGCAGTATTTT
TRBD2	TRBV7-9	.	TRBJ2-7	CASSHNSGTAYEQYF	TGTGCCAGCAGCCATAATAGCGGGACCGCCTACGAGCAGTACTTC
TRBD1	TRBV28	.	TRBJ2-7	CASSEQGAREQYF	TGTGCCAGCAGTGAACAGGGGGCGCGCGAGCAGTACTTC
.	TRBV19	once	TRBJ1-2	CASSIGQDYTF	TGTGCCAGTAGTATCGGGCAGGACTACACCTTC
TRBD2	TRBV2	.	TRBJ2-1	CASSGTSGSSYNEQFF	TGTGCCAGCAGTGGGACTAGCGGGAGCTCCTACAATGAGCAGTTCTTC
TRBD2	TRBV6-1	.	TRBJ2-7	CASSEPRGVGIKPVQYF	TGTGCCAGCAGTGAACCGCGGGGGGTCGGGATAAAGCCTGTTCAGTACTTC